A selection of T cell receptor beta chains follows, all from one sample in a study of vaccination and CD4 T cells after COVID-19. Their antigens remain unidentified. TCRdb reanalysed the PCR reads using MiXCR and keeps one entry per CDR3 protein. This sample yields fewer than 13,000 distinct CDR3 sequences, of which 25% to 30% are seen a single time; more than 10% belongs to the top ten. Sequenced: CD4+ T cells from blood, cultured in vitro. Source of these receptors: a human donor in good health. The CDR3 runs from the conserved cysteine through the conserved F or W. The D gene is left open where the match is weak. Rows give clone size only sometimes, using once, few, many, or a class for an expanded clone.

J: TRBJ2-5; D: .; V: TRBV20-1; size: .; DNA: TGCAGTGCTAGGGGTCAGGGTCAAGAGACCCAGTACTTC; CDR3: CSARGQGQETQYF
J: TRBJ2-5; D: .; V: TRBV7-2; size: .; DNA: TGTGCCAGCGCCCTGGGTAAAGAGACCCAGTACTTC; CDR3: CASALGKETQYF
J: TRBJ1-5; D: .; V: TRBV6-2/TRBV6-3; size: .; DNA: TGTGCCAGCAGTTATCCGACCCCTTTTGGTTCCAATCAGCCCCAGCATTTT; CDR3: CASSYPTPFGSNQPQHF
J: TRBJ2-5; D: TRBD1; V: TRBV6-1; size: few; DNA: TGTGCCAGCAGTGACCGGGACAGGGGGCGAGAGACCCAGTACTTC; CDR3: CASSDRDRGRETQYF
J: TRBJ2-1; D: TRBD2; V: TRBV19; size: once; DNA: TGTGCCAGTAGTATCGCGGGAGACTCCTACAATGAGCAGTTCTTC; CDR3: CASSIAGDSYNEQFF
J: TRBJ2-7; D: .; V: TRBV7-2; size: .; DNA: TGTGCCAGCAGCTTAGGGTGGGGAAGCTCCGAGCAGTACTTC; CDR3: CASSLGWGSSEQYF
J: TRBJ1-2; D: .; V: TRBV20-1; size: medium-sized; DNA: TGCAGTGCTCGACCGACGGATGGGAGCGGCTATGGCTACACCTTC; CDR3: CSARPTDGSGYGYTF
J: TRBJ2-5; D: .; V: TRBV5-4; size: few; DNA: TGTGCCAGCAGCCCCTGGGGTAGCGGATCCCAAGAGACCCAGTACTTC; CDR3: CASSPWGSGSQETQYF
J: TRBJ2-1; D: TRBD2; V: TRBV5-5; size: .; DNA: TGTGCCAGCAGCGTCCCACTAGCGGGAGTCTACAATGAGCAGTTCTTC; CDR3: CASSVPLAGVYNEQFF
J: TRBJ1-5; D: .; V: TRBV11-3; size: .; DNA: TGTGCCAGCAGCTTAGCGGAAGGCCGGGATCAGCCCCAGCATTTT; CDR3: CASSLAEGRDQPQHF
J: TRBJ1-1; D: .; V: TRBV12-3/TRBV12-4; size: .; DNA: TGTGCCAGCAGTCCCCCCGGGAGGGACGTAGGCACTGAAGCTTTCTTT; CDR3: CASSPPGRDVGTEAFF
J: TRBJ1-5; D: TRBD1; V: TRBV27; size: medium-sized; DNA: TGTGCCAGCTGGGGACAGGGTAATCAGCCCCAGCATTTT; CDR3: CASWGQGNQPQHF
J: TRBJ2-1; D: .; V: TRBV6-2/TRBV6-3; size: .; DNA: TGTGCCAGCAGTTACTCTTCCTTGCTGCAGTTCTTC; CDR3: CASSYSSLLQFF
J: TRBJ2-1; D: TRBD2; V: TRBV20-1; size: few; DNA: TGCAGTGCTCCGGATCTAGCGGGAGGGCCGGCTGAGCAGTTCTTC; CDR3: CSAPDLAGGPAEQFF
J: TRBJ2-1; D: TRBD2; V: TRBV7-2; size: few; DNA: TGTGCCAGCAGCTTAAGGCGGGAGCGCTCCTACAATGAGCAGTTCTTC; CDR3: CASSLRRERSYNEQFF
J: TRBJ2-7; D: TRBD2; V: TRBV20-1; size: .; DNA: TGCAGTGCGGGGCGGGAGGCCTACGAGCAGTACTTC; CDR3: CSAGREAYEQYF
J: TRBJ2-7; D: .; V: TRBV6-1; size: few; DNA: TGTGCCAGCAGTGAAGGGGGACCGAGGACGTACGAGCAGTACTTC; CDR3: CASSEGGPRTYEQYF
J: TRBJ1-1; D: .; V: TRBV27; size: .; DNA: TGTGCCAGCAGTTTAGTGGACGAGGTGAACACTGAAGCTTTCTTT; CDR3: CASSLVDEVNTEAFF
J: TRBJ1-6; D: .; V: TRBV30; size: .; DNA: TGTGCCTGGAGTTTCTGGGGGGCGCAAAATTCACCCCTCCACTTT; CDR3: CAWSFWGAQNSPLHF
J: TRBJ2-3; D: TRBD2; V: TRBV6-1; size: .; DNA: TGTGCCAGCAGTCTCAGTGGCGGGGGACTAAAAACAGATACGCAGTATTTT; CDR3: CASSLSGGGLKTDTQYF
J: TRBJ2-1; D: .; V: TRBV5-4; size: .; DNA: TGTGCCAGCAGCCCCGCGGGACGTTACTACAATGAGCAGTTCTTC; CDR3: CASSPAGRYYNEQFF
J: TRBJ2-2; D: .; V: TRBV18; size: few; DNA: TGTGCCAGCTCATCCAGGACCGGGGAGCTGTTTTTT; CDR3: CASSSRTGELFF
J: TRBJ2-2; D: .; V: TRBV5-1; size: .; DNA: TGCGCCAGCAGCTCGCAGGGGGGGGACACCGGGGAGCTGTTTTTT; CDR3: CASSSQGGDTGELFF
J: TRBJ2-7; D: .; V: TRBV7-4; size: few; DNA: TGTGCCAGCAGTCCCCTGGAGGTAAAGTACTTC; CDR3: CASSPLEVKYF
J: TRBJ2-3; D: .; V: TRBV20-1; size: few; DNA: TGCAGTGCTAGCCCCCATAGCACAGATACGCAGTATTTT; CDR3: CSASPHSTDTQYF
J: TRBJ1-1; D: TRBD1; V: TRBV4-1; size: .; DNA: TGCGCCAGCAGCCAAGCTCCAGGGACAGGGTGGGCGGCGAACACTGAAGCTTTCTTT; CDR3: CASSQAPGTGWAANTEAFF